This entry lists 6 T cell receptor beta chains sequenced from one sample in a study of cytomegalovirus exposure and HLA in healthy donors. In the PCR, 60 Vbeta and 13 Jbeta primers were used. The assay was immunoSEQ multiplex PCR, and TCRdb's table has in-frame clones only and misses some. The repertoire holds 80,000 to 130,000 clones, with 79% as singletons. What was sequenced was PBMCs. The receptors stem from a female donor in good health and CMV-seropositive.

This clone was seen a few times. This chain uses TRBV18 with TRBJ1-1, with a weak D call TRBD1 (5 bases). The germline V gene has CDR1 KGHSH and CDR2 LQKENI. V lost 2 bases to trimming and J lost 3 bases, with 10 bases between them. The CDR3 contains 14 residues. The CDR3 region has the DNA TGTGCCAGCTCACCATACCGGGGGGACACTGAAGCTTTCTTT. This translates into CASSPYRGDTEAFF. Complete variable domain (other parts from reference TRBV18 and TRBJ1-1): NAGVMQNPRHLVRRRGQEARLRCSPMKGHSHVYWYRQLPEEGLKFMVYLQKENIIDESGMPKERFSAEFPKEGPSILRIQQVVRGDSAAYFCASSPYRGDTEAFFGQGTRLTVV.

CDR3 sequence reads: CASSLTDRGTEAFF. In DNA form, the CDR3 reads TGTGCCAGCAGTCTGACGGACAGGGGCACTGAAGCTTTCTTT. The chain couples TRBV7-9 to TRBJ1-1, with 9 bases fitting TRBD1. Germline CDR1 is SEHNR and CDR2 is FQNEAQ (reference sequence). Trimming took 6 bases from V and 4 from J; bases not matched to a gene: 6. The CDR3 sequence is 14 residues long.

This chain joins TRBV29-1 and TRBJ1-1; maybe TRBD1 (6 bases). Germline loops: CDR1 SQVTM, CDR2 ANQGSEA. V was cut by 3 bases and J by 6 bases, with 8 bases left in between. The CDR3 is 11 residues long. CDR3 region: CSVDGGSEAFF. CDR3 DNA sequence: TGCAGCGTTGATGGGGGCTCTGAAGCTTTCTTT.

The gene calls are TRBV6-5 and TRBJ1-4, with D possibly matching TRBD1 (5 bases). V was trimmed by 2 bases and J by 5 bases, leaving 9 bases between them. This CDR3 spans 14 amino acids. Germline-derived CDR1 and CDR2 are MNHEY and SVGAGI. The CDR3 bases are TGTGCCAGCAGTTACGGGGGGGAGAATGAAAAACTGTTTTTT. Its protein is CASSYGGENEKLFF.

This chain links TRBV7-2 with TRBJ2-3; TRBD2 matches 9 bases. The CDR3 runs 19 residues. The germline V gene has CDR1 SGHTA and CDR2 FQGNSA. Trimming cost V 4 bases and J 1 base; bases outside gene matches: 15. In DNA form, the CDR3 reads TGTGCCAGCAGCTCTCCGGCGGGGGGGCGAGGCGGAGGCACAGATACGCAGTATTTT. Amino acids: CASSSPAGGRGGGTDTQYF.

This clone has just a few counts. This chain joins TRBV10-2 and TRBJ2-2, with D maybe TRBD2 (6 bases). The CDR3 extends over 13 amino acids. Germline V gene lookup returns CDR1 WSHSY and CDR2 SAAADI. The V end was cut by 5 bases, the J end by 7 bases, with 11 bases between. The CDR3, as DNA: TGCGCCAGCAGTCCACTAGCTGGCGGGGAGCTGTTTTTT. Amino acid sequence: CASSPLAGGELFF.